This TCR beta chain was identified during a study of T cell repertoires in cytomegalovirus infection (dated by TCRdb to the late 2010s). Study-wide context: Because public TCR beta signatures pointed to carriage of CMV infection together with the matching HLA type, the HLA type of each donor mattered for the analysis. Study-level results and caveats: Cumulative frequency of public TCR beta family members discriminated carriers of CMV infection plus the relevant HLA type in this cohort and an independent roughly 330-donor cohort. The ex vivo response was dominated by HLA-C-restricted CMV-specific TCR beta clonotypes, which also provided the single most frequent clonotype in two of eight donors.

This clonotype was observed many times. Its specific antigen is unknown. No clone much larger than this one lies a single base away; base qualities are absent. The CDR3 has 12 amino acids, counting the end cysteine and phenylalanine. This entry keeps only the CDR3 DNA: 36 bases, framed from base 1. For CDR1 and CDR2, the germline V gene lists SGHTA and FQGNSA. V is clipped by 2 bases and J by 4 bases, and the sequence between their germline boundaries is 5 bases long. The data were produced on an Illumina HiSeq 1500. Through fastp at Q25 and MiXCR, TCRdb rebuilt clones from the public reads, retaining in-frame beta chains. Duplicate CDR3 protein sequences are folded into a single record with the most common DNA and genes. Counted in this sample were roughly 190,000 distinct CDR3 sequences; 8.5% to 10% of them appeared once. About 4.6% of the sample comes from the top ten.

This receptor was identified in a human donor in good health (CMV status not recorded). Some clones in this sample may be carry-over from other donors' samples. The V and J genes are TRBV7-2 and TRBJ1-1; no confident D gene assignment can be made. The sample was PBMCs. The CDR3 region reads CASSLSLTEAFF. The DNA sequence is TGTGCCAGCAGCTTATCCCTCACTGAAGCTTTCTTT. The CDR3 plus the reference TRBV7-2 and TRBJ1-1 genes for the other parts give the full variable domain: GAGVSQSPSNKVTEKGKDVELRCDPISGHTALYWYRQSLGQGLEFLIYFQGNSAPDKSGLPSDRFSAERTGGSVSTLTIQRTQQEDSAVYLCASSLSLTEAFFGQGTRLTVV.